This paragraph covers one T cell receptor (beta chain) sequence. Its antigen is undetermined. The sample comes from a study of OX40 agonist ivuxolimab in advanced cancers. Overall study findings and caveats: At doses 0.1 to 3.0 mg/kg, CD4+ and CD8+ clones expanded.

The germline V gene encodes CDR1 SGHRS and CDR2 YFSETQ. The CDR3 spans 14 residues. J gave up 5 bases and V 3 bases, and 5 bases lay outside the gene matches. Sequencing was performed with immunoSEQ multiplex PCR; in TCRdb, only in-frame clones are kept and a portion is missing. The sample yields about 100,000 clones, less than 95% seen once. The specimen comprised CD4+ or CD8+ T cells sorted from blood, sampled in a trial of the OX40 agonist ivuxolimab. This TCR derives from an adult with an advanced solid tumor such as melanoma, head and neck, liver or kidney cancer. V usage is TRBV5-1 and J usage is TRBJ2-3, with 8 bases that match TRBD2. CDR3 sequence: CASSSRTSLDTQYF. The CDR3 bases are TGCGCCAGCAGCTCGAGGACTAGCCTAGATACGCAGTATTTT.